This T cell receptor (beta chain) was captured by sequencing in a study of T cells in tuberculosis. The time point denotes: new active TB diagnosis, blood taken before or within 7 days of starting treatment. Germline V gives CDR1 MNHEY, CDR2 SMNVEV (reference sequence). V was cut by 8 bases and J by 5 bases, with 9 bases left in between. The CDR3 is 12 residues long. TCRdb's table, derived via immunoSEQ multiplex PCR, lists solely in-frame clones and lacks some. This sample has roughly 34,000 clones, with around nine tenths found just once. V and J are TRBV27 and TRBJ2-2; tentatively, D is TRBD1 (5 bases). This TCR derives from an adult with tuberculosis. The sequencing used PBMCs, collected at tuberculosis diagnosis. The CDR3 protein is CASRSGTGELFF. The CDR3 nucleotides read TGTGCCAGCCGTTCAGGGACCGGGGAGCTGTTTTTT.